This T cell receptor beta chain was sequenced in a study of shared T cell receptors in the human thymus. V shed 1 base and J shed 5 bases, with 17 bases lying between them. The length of the CDR3 is 16 residues. Germline assignment: CDR1 LGHNT and CDR2 FRNRAP. Assay: immunoSEQ multiplex PCR; the TCRdb copy retains only in-frame clones and omits some. Of 700,000 to 750,000 clones listed, 75% to 90% were seen once; the top ten hold 0.0095% to 0.011%. A further study also used this sample, focusing on human thymus T cells. That paper adds: Congenital heart defects were the reason for the corrective surgery that the donors, healthy Finnish infants, were having. Corrective heart surgery yielded resections, and these provided the thymus tissue. Overlap was high between thymic repertoires from unrelated individuals, as reported in related research.

The clonotype was recovered from a girl less than two years old with a congenital heart defect. Source material: thymocytes. This chain links TRBV12-5 with TRBJ1-1, with D possibly TRBD1 on 6 matching bases. The chain's CDR3 is CASGLDIPGQKTEAFF. CDR3 DNA: TGTGCTAGTGGTTTGGACATACCGGGACAAAAGACTGAAGCTTTCTTT.